This T cell receptor (beta chain) appears in the sequencing data of a study of blood T cell repertoires in COVID-19. Study-level background: COVID-19 samples collected from the United States, Italy and Spain covered acute and convalescent phases.

TCRdb's copy holds only in-frame clones and misses some; the assay was immunoSEQ multiplex PCR. The sample includes around 200,000 clones, 70% to 90% seen only once; the top ten take around 3.5%. This CDR3 has 14 amino acids. With 1 base clipped from V and 8 bases from J, the junction kept 6 bases outside the gene matches. Per the germline V gene, CDR1 is SGHRS and CDR2 is YFSETQ. The V and J genes are TRBV5-1 and TRBJ1-2; 9 bases agree with TRBD1. The sample consisted of PBMCs or T cells enriched from blood (not recorded which). This TCR was sampled from a woman aged 40-49 years with acute COVID-19. The CDR3 nucleotides read TGCGCCAGCAGCTTGTGGGGACAGGGAGGAGGCTACACCTTC. Protein: CASSLWGQGGGYTF.